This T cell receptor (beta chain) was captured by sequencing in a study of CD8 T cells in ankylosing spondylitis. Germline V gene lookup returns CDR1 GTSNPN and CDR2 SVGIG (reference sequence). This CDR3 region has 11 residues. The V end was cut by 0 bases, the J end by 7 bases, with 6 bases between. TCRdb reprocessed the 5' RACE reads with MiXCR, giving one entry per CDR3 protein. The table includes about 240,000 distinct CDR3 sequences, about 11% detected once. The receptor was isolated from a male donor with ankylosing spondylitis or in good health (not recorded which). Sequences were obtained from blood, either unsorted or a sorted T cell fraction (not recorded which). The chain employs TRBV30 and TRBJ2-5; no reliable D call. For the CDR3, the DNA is TGTGCCTGGAGTGTGGGTAGGACCCAGTACTTC. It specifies CAWSVGRTQYF.